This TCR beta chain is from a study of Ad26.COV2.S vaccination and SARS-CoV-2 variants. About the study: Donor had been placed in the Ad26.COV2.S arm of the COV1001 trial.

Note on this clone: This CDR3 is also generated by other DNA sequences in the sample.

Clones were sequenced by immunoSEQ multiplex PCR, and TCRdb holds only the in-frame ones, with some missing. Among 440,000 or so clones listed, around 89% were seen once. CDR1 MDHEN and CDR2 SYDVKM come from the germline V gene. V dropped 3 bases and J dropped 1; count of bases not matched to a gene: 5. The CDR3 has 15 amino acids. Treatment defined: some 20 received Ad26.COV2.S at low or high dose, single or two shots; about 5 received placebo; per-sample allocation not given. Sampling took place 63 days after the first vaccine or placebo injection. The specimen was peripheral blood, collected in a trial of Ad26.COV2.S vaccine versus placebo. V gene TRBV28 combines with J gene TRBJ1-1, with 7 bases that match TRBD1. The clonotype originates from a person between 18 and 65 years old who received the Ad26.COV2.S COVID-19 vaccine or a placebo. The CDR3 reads CASSFSGGQNTEAFF. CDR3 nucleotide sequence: TGTGCCAGCAGTTTCTCAGGGGGGCAGAACACTGAAGCTTTCTTT.